This paragraph reports one T cell receptor beta chain. Its target is unknown. Using quantitative 5'-RACE with molecular barcodes, the authors made TCR beta libraries. Each CDR3 protein gets one entry after TCRdb re-called the 5' RACE reads with MiXCR. Here the sample spans 250,000 or so distinct CDR3 sequences, 15% to 20% being singletons. The CDR3 covers 14 residues. Germline V CDR1 and CDR2: WSHSY, SAAADI. The germline V and J ends were trimmed by 3 bases and 4 bases, with 12 bases remaining between them. This sample stems from a study of CD8 T cells in ankylosing spondylitis. Overall study results and limits: Reportedly, significant enrichment of disease-linked clones occurred in matched ankylosing spondylitis synovial fluid.

This receptor was taken from a male donor with ankylosing spondylitis or in good health (not recorded which). The material sequenced was blood, either unsorted or a sorted T cell fraction (not recorded which). The J gene is TRBJ1-2, the V gene TRBV10-2; D is unresolved. CDR3 sequence: CASSDGRSFYGYTF. As DNA, the CDR3 is TGCGCCAGCAGTGACGGCAGAAGCTTCTATGGCTACACCTTC.